Here is one TCR beta chain with its context. This clonotype was found many times. Which antigen it targets is not known. No clone much larger than this one lies a single base away; base qualities are absent. TCR beta CDR3 regions were amplified from RNA transcripts. The first round of RT-PCR for the TCR CDR3 was performed with the HTBI primer set and the Qiagen OneStep RT-PCR kit. Libraries were constructed in a second round of multiplex PCR, after which size selection and purification were carried out. Sequencing of the libraries was done on an Illumina HiSeq2000 using paired-end 100 bp reads. Per the authors' processing: SOAPnuke was used to process the raw data, with reads discarded if the reads contained adapters or uncalled bases, had a mean Phred below 15, or lacked an exact constant-primer or identifier match. COPE v1.2.5 was used to merge the high-quality paired reads, and each unique nucleotide sequence was defined as a clonotype. MiTCR v1.1 was used to align clonotypes to the IMGT TRBV, TRBD and TRBJ reference segments. Only V-J combinations with frequency above 0.0001, covering roughly 99% of repertoires, were analysed. A TCS score was defined as the ratio of F50 (clonal expansion) to E x V (chaos), with BLOSUM62-based TCRdist applied between CDR3 peptides within each V-J. Welch's t-statistics and random forest reduced some 510 V-J features to fewer than 15, which were used in a naive Bayes classifier (R e1071). TCRdb trimmed public reads at Q25 via fastp, called clones via MiXCR and kept in-frame beta chains. Each CDR3 protein appears once, grouped with its most common genes and DNA. These V and J calls rely on TCRdb rather than the paper's analysis. The sample includes a few hundred thousand distinct CDR3 sequences, with 15% to 20% observed a single time. Together, the top ten hold 15% to 18% of the sample.

This sample was taken from a study of T cells in Graves' hyperthyroidism and ophthalmopathy (dated by TCRdb to the late 2010s). As for the study more broadly: Peripheral blood was collected at initial diagnosis, before any treatment. After sampling, hyperthyroidism patients received methimazole starting at 30 mg daily, and ophthalmopathy patients received high-dose intravenous methylprednisolone. The paper describes TCR Vbeta CDR3 sequencing of about 140 peripheral blood samples, made up of 43 ophthalmopathy patients, around 73 hyperthyroidism patients and 17 progressor patients. Prospective prediction of ophthalmopathy was tested in an independent validation cohort of approximately 19 hyperthyroidism patients and 15 to 17 patients who later progressed to ophthalmopathy. To identify TCR V-J signatures that set the groups apart, the researchers used a discovery cohort of 90 to 100 patients, made up of under 45 with Graves' ophthalmopathy and 57 with stable Graves' hyperthyroidism. In addition, the study compared T-cell repertoires in thyroid tissue and in blood from a handful of Graves' hyperthyroidism patients. The 85 to 100 discovery patients were randomly split 7:3 into training and test sets.

Beyond this particular receptor, the publication reports: In validation, the model predicted progression to ophthalmopathy a median of about 6.8 months before onset, with about 64% sensitivity and more than 72% specificity. No statistical method was used to fix the sample size in advance, and group allocation was not hidden from the investigators. Most expanded thyroid clonotypes (frequency above 0.001) were also found in blood, which suggests that blood repertoires may mirror thyroid immune responses. A model built on a 13 V-J signature distinguished ophthalmopathy from stable hyperthyroidism, reaching around 88% sensitivity and under 84% specificity in cross-validation and 80%/75% in testing.

Moderately to severely active disease, a Clinical Activity Score of at least 3, a NOSPECS grade of at least 4, and a duration under 3 months were present in ophthalmopathy patients. Any patient with an uncontrolled infection, another autoimmune disease, pregnancy or lactation was excluded. Diagnoses relied on clinical symptoms, serum thyroxine and TRAb, thyroid ultrasound and orbital computed tomography. PBMCs were separated from around 9.1 ml of fresh peripheral blood using Ficoll-Paque density gradient centrifugation. Trizol reagent was used to extract total RNA, and RNA quality was then checked on an Agilent 2100 Bioanalyzer. The receptor comes from a woman between 40 and 50 years old with Graves' ophthalmopathy. Sequences were obtained from blood.

The CDR3 region reads CASRYRTLNTEAFF. The nucleotide sequence reads TGCGCCAGCAGATACAGGACATTGAACACTGAAGCTTTCTTT. The chain links TRBV5-1 with TRBJ1-1, and TRBD1 may be the D gene, going by 5 matching bases. The CDR3 runs 14 residues from the cysteine to the phenylalanine. Left in the record is the CDR3 DNA by itself, 42 bases read in frame from the first base. Sequences SGHRS (CDR1) and YFSETQ (CDR2) are obtained from the germline V gene. Cut back by 5 bases and 0 bases, the V and J ends lie 11 bases apart.